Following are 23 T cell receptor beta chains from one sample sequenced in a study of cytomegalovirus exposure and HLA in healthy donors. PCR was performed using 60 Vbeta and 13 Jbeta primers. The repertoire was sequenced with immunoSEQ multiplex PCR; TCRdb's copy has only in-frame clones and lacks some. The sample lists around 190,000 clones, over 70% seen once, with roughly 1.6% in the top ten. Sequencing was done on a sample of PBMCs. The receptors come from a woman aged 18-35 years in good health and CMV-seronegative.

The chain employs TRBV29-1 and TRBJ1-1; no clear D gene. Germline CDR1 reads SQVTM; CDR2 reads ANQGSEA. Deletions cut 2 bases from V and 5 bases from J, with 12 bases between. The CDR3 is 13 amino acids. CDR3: CSVERGYGTEAFF. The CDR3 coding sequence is TGCAGCGTTGAACGGGGTTACGGGACTGAAGCTTTCTTT. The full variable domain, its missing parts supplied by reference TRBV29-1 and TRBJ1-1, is SAVISQKPSRDICQRGTSLTIQCQVDSQVTMMFWYRQQPGQSLTLIATANQGSEATYESGFVIDKFPISRPNLTFSTLTVSNMSPEDSSIYLCSVERGYGTEAFFGQGTRLTVV.

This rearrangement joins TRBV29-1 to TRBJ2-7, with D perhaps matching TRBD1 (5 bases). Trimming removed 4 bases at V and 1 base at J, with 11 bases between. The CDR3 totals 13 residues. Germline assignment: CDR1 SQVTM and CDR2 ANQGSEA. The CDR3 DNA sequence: TGCAGCGTTGGAAAGGACACATCCTACGAGCAGTACTTC. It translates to CSVGKDTSYEQYF.

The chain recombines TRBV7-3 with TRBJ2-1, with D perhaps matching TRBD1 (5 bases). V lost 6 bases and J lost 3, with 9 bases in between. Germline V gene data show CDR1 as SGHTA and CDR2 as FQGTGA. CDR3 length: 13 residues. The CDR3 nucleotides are TGTGCCAGCAGTTACGACAGCTACAATGAGCAGTTCTTC. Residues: CASSYDSYNEQFF.

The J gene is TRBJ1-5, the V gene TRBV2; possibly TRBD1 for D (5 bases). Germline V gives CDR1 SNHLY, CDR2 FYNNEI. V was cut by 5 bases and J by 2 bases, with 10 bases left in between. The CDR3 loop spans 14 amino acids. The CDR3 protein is CASSTREGNQPQHF. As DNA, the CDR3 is TGTGCCAGCAGTACCAGGGAAGGCAATCAGCCCCAGCATTTT.

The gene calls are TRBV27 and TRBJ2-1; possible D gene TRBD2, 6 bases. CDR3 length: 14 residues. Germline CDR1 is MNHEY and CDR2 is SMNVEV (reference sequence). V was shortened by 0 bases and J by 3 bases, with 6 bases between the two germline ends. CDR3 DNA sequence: TGTGCCAGCAGTTTATCGGACTACTACAATGAGCAGTTCTTC. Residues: CASSLSDYYNEQFF.

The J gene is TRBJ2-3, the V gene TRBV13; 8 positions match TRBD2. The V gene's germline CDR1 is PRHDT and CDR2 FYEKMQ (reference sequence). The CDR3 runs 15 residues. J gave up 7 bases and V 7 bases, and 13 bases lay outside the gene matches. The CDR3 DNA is TGTGCCAGCATCCGAAGGGCCAGCGGGGGAAATACGCAGTATTTT. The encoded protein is CASIRRASGGNTQYF.

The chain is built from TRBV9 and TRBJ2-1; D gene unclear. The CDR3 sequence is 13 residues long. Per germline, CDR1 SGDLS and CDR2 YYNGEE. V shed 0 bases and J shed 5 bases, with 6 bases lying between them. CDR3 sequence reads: CASSVDRDNEQFF. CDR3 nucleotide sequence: TGTGCCAGCAGCGTAGATCGGGACAATGAGCAGTTCTTC.

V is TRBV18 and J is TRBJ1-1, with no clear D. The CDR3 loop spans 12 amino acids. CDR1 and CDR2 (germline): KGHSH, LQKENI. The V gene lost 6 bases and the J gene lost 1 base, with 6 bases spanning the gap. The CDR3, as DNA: TGTGCCAGCTCGCGACAGAACACTGAAGCTTTCTTT. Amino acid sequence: CASSRQNTEAFF.

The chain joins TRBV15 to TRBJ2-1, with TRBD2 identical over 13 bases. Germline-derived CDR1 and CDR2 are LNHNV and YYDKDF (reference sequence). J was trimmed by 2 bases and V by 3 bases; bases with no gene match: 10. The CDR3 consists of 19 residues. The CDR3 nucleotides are TGTGCCACCAGCAGTACTGGGACTAGCGGGACTAAAGCCTACAATGAGCAGTTCTTC. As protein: CATSSTGTSGTKAYNEQFF.

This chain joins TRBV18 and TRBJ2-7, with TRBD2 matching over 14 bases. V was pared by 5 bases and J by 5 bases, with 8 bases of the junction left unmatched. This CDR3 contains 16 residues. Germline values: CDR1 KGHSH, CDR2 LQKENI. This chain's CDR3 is CASSTGLAGDQDEQYF. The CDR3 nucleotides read TGTGCCAGCTCAACGGGACTAGCGGGAGATCAGGACGAGCAGTACTTC. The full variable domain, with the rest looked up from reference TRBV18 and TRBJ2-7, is NAGVMQNPRHLVRRRGQEARLRCSPMKGHSHVYWYRQLPEEGLKFMVYLQKENIIDESGMPKERFSAEFPKEGPSILRIQQVVRGDSAAYFCASSTGLAGDQDEQYFGPGTRLTVT.

The CDR3 region is CASSAGQNSYYGYTF. The CDR3 DNA follows: TGTGCCAGCAGCGCAGGACAGAACTCATACTATGGCTACACCTTC. The chain joins TRBV9 to TRBJ1-2; a possible D gene is TRBD1 (6 bases). Germline V gene sequence: CDR1 SGDLS, CDR2 YYNGEE. V shed 3 bases and J shed 3 bases, with 15 bases lying between them. The CDR3 covers 15 residues.

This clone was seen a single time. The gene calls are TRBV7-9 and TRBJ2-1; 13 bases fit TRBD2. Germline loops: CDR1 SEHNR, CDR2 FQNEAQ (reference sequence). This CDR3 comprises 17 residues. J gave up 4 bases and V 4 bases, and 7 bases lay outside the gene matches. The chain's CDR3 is CASSSPSLAGGYNEQFF. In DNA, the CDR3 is TGTGCCAGCAGCTCTCCTTCACTAGCGGGAGGGTACAATGAGCAGTTCTTC.

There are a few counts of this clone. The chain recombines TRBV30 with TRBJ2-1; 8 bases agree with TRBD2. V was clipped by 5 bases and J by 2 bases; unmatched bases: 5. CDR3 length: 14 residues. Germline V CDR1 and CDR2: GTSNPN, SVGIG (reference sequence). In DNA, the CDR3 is TGTGCCTGGGCTACTAGCGGAACCTACAATGAGCAGTTCTTC. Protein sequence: CAWATSGTYNEQFF.

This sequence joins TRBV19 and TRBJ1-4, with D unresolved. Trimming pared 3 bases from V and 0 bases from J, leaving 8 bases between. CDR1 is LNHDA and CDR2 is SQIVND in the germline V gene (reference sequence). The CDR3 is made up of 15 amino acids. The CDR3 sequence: CASSMEIATNEKLFF. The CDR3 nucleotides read TGTGCCAGTAGTATGGAGATAGCAACTAATGAAAAACTGTTTTTT.

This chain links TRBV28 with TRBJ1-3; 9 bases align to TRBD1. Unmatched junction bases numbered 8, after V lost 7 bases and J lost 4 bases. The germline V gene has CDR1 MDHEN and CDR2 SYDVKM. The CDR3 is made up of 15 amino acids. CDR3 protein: CASTTPGTGGNTIYF. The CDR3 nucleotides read TGTGCCAGCACCACTCCCGGGACAGGGGGAAACACCATATATTTT.

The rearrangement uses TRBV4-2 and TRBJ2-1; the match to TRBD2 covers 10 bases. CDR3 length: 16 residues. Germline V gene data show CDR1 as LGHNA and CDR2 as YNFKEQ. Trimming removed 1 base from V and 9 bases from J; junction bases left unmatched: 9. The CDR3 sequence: CASSQVQAGGPSEQFF. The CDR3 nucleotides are TGTGCCAGCAGCCAAGTACAAGCGGGAGGGCCTAGTGAGCAGTTCTTC.

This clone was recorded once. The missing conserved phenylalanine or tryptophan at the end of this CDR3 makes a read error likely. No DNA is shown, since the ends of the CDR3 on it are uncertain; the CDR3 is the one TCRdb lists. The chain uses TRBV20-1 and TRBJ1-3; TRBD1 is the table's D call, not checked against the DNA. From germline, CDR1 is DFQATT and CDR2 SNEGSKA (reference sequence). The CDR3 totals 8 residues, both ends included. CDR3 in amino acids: CRDGDRGG.

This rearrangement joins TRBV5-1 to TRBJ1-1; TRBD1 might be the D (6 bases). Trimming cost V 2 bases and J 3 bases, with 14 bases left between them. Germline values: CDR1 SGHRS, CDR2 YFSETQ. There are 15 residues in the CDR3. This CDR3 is CASSLTSPGDTEAFF. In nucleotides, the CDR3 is TGCGCCAGCAGCTTAACCTCCCCAGGGGACACTGAAGCTTTCTTT.

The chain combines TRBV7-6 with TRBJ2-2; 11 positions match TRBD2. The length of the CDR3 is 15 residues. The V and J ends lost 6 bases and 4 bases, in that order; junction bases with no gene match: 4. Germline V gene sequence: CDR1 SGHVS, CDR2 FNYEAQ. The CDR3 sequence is CASSRGTSGTGELFF. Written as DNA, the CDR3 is TGTGCCAGCAGTCGAGGGACTAGCGGCACCGGGGAGCTGTTTTTT.

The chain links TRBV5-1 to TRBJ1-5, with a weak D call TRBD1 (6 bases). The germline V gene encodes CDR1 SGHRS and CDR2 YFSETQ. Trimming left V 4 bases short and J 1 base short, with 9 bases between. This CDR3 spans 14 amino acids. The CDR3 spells CASSQGTSNQPQHF. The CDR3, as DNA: TGCGCCAGCAGCCAAGGGACAAGCAATCAGCCCCAGCATTTT. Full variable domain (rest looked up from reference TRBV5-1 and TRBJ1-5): KAGVTQTPRYLIKTRGQQVTLSCSPISGHRSVSWYQQTPGQGLQFLFEYFSETQRNKGNFPGRFSGRQFSNSRSEMNVSTLELGDSALYLCASSQGTSNQPQHFGDGTRLSIL.

The CDR3 DNA reads TGTGCCAGCGGACTGACGAGCACCGGGACAGGGGCTTTGAATGAGCAGTTCTTC. This codes for CASGLTSTGTGALNEQFF. The chain employs TRBV27 and TRBJ2-1; TRBD1 aligns across 10 bases. The CDR3 extends over 18 amino acids. Germline CDR1 is MNHEY and CDR2 is SMNVEV (reference sequence). J lost 7 bases, V lost 8 bases, and 20 bases had no gene match.

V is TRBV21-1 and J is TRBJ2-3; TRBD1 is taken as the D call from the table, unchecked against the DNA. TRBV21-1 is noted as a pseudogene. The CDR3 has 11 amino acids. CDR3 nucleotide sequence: TGTGCCAACAAAAATGCAGATACGCAGTATTTT. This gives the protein CANKNADTQYF.

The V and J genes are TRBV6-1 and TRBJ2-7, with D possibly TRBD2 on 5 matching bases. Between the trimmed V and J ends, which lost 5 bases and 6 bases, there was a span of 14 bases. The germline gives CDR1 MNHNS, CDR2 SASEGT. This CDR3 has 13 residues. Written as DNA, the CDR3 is TGTGCCAGCAGTCCCCGGCTAGCTCCCGAGCAGTACTTC. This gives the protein CASSPRLAPEQYF.